This record looks at one T cell receptor (beta chain) sequence and its context. Its antigen is currently unknown. The data stem from a study of T cell repertoires in cytomegalovirus infection. Study at large: Matching HLA type, along with CMV infection, was indicated by public TCR beta signatures. Findings of the study overall: Summed frequency of public TCR beta families distinguished CMV carriers with the relevant HLA.

TCRdb re-called the reads through MiXCR, storing one row per CDR3 protein. Of 300,000 to 400,000 distinct CDR3 sequences in the sample, 15% to 20% were seen once. CDR1 and CDR2 from the germline V gene are SGHTA and FQGNSA. The V end lost 6 bases, the J end lost 6 bases, and 13 bases lay between the germline ends. The CDR3 sequence is 13 residues long. The V gene is TRBV7-2, the J gene TRBJ2-3, with a weak D call TRBD2 (7 bases). Source material: PBMCs. The TCR originated in a human donor in good health (CMV status not recorded). Some clones in this sample may be carry-over from other donors' samples. CDR3 nucleotide sequence: TGTGCCAGCAGATGGGGGGGGCTGGATACGCAGTATTTT. Its translation is CASRWGGLDTQYF.